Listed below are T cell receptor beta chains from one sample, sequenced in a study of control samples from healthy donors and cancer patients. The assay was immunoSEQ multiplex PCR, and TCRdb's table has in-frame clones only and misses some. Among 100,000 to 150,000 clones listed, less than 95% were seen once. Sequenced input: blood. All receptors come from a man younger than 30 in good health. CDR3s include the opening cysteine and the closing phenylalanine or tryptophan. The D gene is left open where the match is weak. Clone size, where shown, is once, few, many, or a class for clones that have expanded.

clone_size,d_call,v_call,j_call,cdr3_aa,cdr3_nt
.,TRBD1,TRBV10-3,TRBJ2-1,CAIRDRGDNEQFF,TGTGCCATCAGGGACAGGGGCGACAATGAGCAGTTCTTC
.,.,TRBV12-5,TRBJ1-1,CASGSQGETEAFF,TGTGCTAGTGGTTCACAGGGAGAGACTGAAGCTTTCTTT
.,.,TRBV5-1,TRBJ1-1,CASNWGTEAFF,TGCGCCAGCAATTGGGGAACTGAAGCTTTCTTT
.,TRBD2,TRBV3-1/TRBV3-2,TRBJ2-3,CASSPTSGPTDTQYF,TGTGCCAGCAGCCCGACTAGCGGACCCACAGATACGCAGTATTTT
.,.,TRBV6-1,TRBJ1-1,CASSDGGIWDTEAFF,TGTGCCAGCAGTGACGGGGGTATCTGGGACACTGAAGCTTTCTTT
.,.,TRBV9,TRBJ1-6,CASSTTPDPTYNSPLHF,TGTGCCAGCAGCACCACACCAGACCCCACCTATAATTCACCCCTCCACTTT
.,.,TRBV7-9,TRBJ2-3,CASSLAGGTDTQYF,TGTGCCAGCAGCTTAGCGGGCGGCACAGATACGCAGTATTTT
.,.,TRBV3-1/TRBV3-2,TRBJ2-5,CASSQDWTAYQETQYF,TGTGCCAGCAGCCAAGATTGGACAGCGTACCAAGAGACCCAGTACTTC
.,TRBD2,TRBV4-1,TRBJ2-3,CASSQVSGGARDTQYF,TGCGCCAGCAGCCAAGTAAGCGGGGGGGCACGGGATACGCAGTATTTT
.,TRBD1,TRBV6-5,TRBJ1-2,CASSKDRGRGYTF,TGTGCCAGCAGTAAGGACAGGGGACGGGGCTACACCTTC
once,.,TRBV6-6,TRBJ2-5,CASSFSEYQETQYF,TGTGCCAGCAGTTTTTCGGAGTACCAAGAGACCCAGTACTTC
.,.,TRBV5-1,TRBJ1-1,CASSGPYEAFF,TGCGCCAGCAGCGGACCCTATGAAGCTTTCTTT
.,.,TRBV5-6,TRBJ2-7,CASSLLRDTAYEQYF,TGTGCCAGCAGCTTGCTCCGGGACACCGCCTACGAGCAGTACTTC
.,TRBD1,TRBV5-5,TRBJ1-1,CASSLRDRGRTEAFF,TGTGCCAGCAGCTTGAGGGACAGGGGGCGAACTGAAGCTTTCTTT
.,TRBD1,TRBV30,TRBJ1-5,CAWRGQGNQPQHF,TGTGCCTGGAGGGGACAGGGAAATCAGCCCCAGCATTTT
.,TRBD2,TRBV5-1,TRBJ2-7,CASSLRLLAGGRDEQYF,TGCGCCAGCAGCTTGCGGTTACTAGCGGGGGGTAGGGACGAGCAGTACTTC
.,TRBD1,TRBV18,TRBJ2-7,CASSHQDRMNEQYF,TGTGCCAGCTCCCACCAGGACAGGATGAACGAGCAGTACTTC
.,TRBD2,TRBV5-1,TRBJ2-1,CASSQVAGGPTYNEQFF,TGCGCCAGCAGCCAAGTAGCGGGGGGGCCCACTTACAATGAGCAGTTCTTC
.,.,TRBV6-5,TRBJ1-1,CASSRAALNTEAFF,TGTGCCAGCAGTCGCGCAGCCTTGAACACTGAAGCTTTCTTT
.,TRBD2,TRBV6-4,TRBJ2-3,CASSDSPSGASTDTQYF,TGTGCCAGCAGTGATTCCCCTAGCGGGGCTAGCACAGATACGCAGTATTTT
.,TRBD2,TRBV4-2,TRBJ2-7,CASSPGDYGAYEQYF,TGTGCCAGCAGCCCCGGGGACTACGGAGCCTACGAGCAGTACTTC
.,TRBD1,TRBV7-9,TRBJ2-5,CASSPTGGSGQETQYF,TGTGCCAGCAGCCCGACAGGGGGATCAGGGCAAGAGACCCAGTACTTC
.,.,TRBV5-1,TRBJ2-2,CASSLTGWNTGELFF,TGCGCCAGCAGCTTGACAGGGTGGAACACCGGGGAGCTGTTTTTT
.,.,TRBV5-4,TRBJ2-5,CASSLGQRTETQYF,TGTGCCAGCAGCTTGGGGCAGCGGACGGAGACCCAGTACTTC
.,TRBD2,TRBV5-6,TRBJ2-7,CASSLPGGLGFEQYF,TGTGCCAGCAGCCTTCCGGGGGGACTGGGATTCGAGCAGTACTTC
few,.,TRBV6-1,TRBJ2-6,CASSEDGSGANVLTF,TGTGCCAGCAGTGAAGACGGCTCTGGGGCCAACGTCCTGACTTTC
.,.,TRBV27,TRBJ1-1,CASSPYTSRNTEAFF,TGTGCCAGCAGTCCCTACACCTCACGGAACACTGAAGCTTTCTTT
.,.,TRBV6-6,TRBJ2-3,CASRPGADTQYF,TGTGCCAGCAGACCGGGGGCAGATACGCAGTATTTT
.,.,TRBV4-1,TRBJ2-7,CASSREPQDTVAYEQYF,TGCGCCAGCAGCCGCGAACCCCAGGACACCGTTGCCTACGAGCAGTACTTC
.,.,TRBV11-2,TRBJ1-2,CASSLVRAQFNYGYTF,TGTGCCAGCAGCTTAGTCAGGGCCCAATTCAACTATGGCTACACCTTC
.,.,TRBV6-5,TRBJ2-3,CASSYYPRDTQYF,TGTGCCAGCAGTTATTACCCCAGGGATACGCAGTATTTT
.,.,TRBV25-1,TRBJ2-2,CASTPPGRRNTGELFF,TGTGCCAGCACTCCCCCCGGTCGGAGGAACACCGGGGAGCTGTTTTTT
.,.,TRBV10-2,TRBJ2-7,CASRERFGVSSYEQYF,TGCGCCAGCAGAGAGCGATTTGGGGTTAGCTCCTACGAGCAGTACTTC
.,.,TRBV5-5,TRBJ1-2,CASSGRSNYGYTF,TGTGCCAGCAGCGGGAGAAGTAACTATGGCTACACCTTC
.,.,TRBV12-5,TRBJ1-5,CASGMGPLRNQPQHF,TGTGCTAGTGGTATGGGCCCTTTAAGGAATCAGCCCCAGCATTTT
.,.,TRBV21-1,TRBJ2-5,CASIGTQYF,TGTGCCAGCATAGGTACCCAGTACTTC
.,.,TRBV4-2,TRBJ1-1,CASSQEQGLYNTEAFF,TGTGCCAGCAGCCAAGAGCAGGGGCTCTATAACACTGAAGCTTTCTTT
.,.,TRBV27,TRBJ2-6,CASSLGTSGANVLTF,TGTGCCAGCAGTTTAGGGACGTCTGGGGCCAACGTCCTGACTTTC
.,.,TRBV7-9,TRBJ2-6,CASSSLQGRGANVLTF,TGTGCCAGCAGCTCCCTCCAGGGGCGGGGGGCCAACGTCCTGACTTTC
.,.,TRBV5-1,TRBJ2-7,CASSPDEGSYEQYF,TGCGCCAGCAGCCCCGACGAGGGCTCCTACGAGCAGTACTTC
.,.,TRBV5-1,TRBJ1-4,CASSGDTTNEKLFF,TGCGCCAGCAGCGGGGATACAACTAATGAAAAACTGTTTTTT
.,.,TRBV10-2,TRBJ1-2,CASSDRLNRMGGYTF,TGCGCCAGCAGTGACCGTCTAAACAGGATGGGGGGCTACACCTTC
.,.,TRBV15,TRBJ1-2,CATSRGWRDGYTF,TGTGCCACCAGCAGAGGTTGGAGGGATGGCTACACCTTC
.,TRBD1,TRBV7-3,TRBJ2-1,CASSLTKGGEQFF,TGTGCCAGCAGCTTAACGAAAGGGGGCGAGCAGTTCTTC
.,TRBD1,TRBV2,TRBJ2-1,CASSSGTGGVRQFF,TGTGCCAGCAGTTCCGGGACAGGGGGCGTACGGCAGTTCTTC
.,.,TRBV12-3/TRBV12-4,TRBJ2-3,CASRRSDTQYF,TGTGCCAGCAGGCGCTCAGATACGCAGTATTTT
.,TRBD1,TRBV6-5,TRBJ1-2,CASRQGAYYGYTF,TGTGCCAGCAGACAGGGGGCTTACTATGGCTACACCTTC
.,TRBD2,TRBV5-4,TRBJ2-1,CASSFWAGVRNEQFF,TGTGCCAGCAGCTTTTGGGCGGGGGTTCGGAATGAGCAGTTCTTC
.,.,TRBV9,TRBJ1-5,CASSVEGGSQPQHF,TGTGCCAGCAGCGTAGAAGGGGGTAGCCAGCCCCAGCATTTT
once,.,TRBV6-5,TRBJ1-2,CASTNGRGSGYTF,TGTGCCAGCACTAATGGGAGGGGTAGTGGCTACACCTTC
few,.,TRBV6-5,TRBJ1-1,CASSLVVNTEAFF,TGTGCCAGCAGCTTGGTTGTGAACACTGAAGCTTTCTTT
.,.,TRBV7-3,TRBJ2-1,CASSVQGSDSYNEQFF,TGTGCCAGCAGCGTACAGGGTTCTGACTCCTACAATGAGCAGTTCTTC
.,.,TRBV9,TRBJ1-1,CASSRKDRNTEAFF,TGTGCCAGCAGCCGGAAGGACAGGAACACTGAAGCTTTCTTT